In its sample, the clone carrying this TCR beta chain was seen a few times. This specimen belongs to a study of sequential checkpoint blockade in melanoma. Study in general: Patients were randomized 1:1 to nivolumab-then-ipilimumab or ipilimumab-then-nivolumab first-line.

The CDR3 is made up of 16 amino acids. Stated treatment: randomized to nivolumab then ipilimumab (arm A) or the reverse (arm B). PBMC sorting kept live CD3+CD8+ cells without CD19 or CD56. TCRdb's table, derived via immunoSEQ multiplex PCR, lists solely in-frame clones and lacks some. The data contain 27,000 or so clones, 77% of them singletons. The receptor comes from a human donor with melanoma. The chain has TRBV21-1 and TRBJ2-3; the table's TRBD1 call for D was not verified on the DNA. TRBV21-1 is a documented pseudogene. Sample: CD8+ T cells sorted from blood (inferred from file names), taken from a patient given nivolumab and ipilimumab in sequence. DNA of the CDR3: TGTGCCAGCAGCACCCGACAGGGGAAGGCCAAGGATACGCAGTATTTT. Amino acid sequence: CASSTRQGKAKDTQYF.